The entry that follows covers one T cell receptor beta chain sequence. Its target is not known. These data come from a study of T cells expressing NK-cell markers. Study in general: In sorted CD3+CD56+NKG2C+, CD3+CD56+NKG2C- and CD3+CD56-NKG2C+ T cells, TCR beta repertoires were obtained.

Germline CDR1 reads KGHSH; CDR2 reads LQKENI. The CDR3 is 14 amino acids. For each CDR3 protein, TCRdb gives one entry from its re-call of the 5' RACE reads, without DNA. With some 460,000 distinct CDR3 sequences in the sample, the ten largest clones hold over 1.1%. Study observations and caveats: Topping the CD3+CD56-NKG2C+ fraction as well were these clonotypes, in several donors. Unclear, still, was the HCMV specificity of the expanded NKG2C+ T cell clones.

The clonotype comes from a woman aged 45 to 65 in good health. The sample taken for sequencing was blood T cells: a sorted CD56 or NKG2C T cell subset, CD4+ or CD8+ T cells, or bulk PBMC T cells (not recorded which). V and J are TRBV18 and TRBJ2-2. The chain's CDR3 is CASSPPVHGGELFF.